Listed below are T cell receptor beta chains from one sample, sequenced in a study of blood T cell repertoires in COVID-19. TCRdb's table, derived via immunoSEQ multiplex PCR, lists solely in-frame clones and lacks some. The data show 97,000 or so clones, with approximately 90% seen just once and around 1.7% held by the top ten. The source material was peripheral blood. These receptors were taken from a man in his 60s with acute or convalescent COVID-19. Each CDR3 is given with its conserved first and last residue. A D gene is named only where the DNA matches it firmly. Part of the rows lack a size; the others show once, few, many or a class for expanded clones.

clone_size cdr3_length d_call j_call v_call cdr3_nt cdr3_aa
. 15 . TRBJ2-3 TRBV5-1 TGCGCCAGCAGCCGGGCGGGGCTAGGGACAGATACGCAGTATTTT CASSRAGLGTDTQYF
. 16 TRBD1 TRBJ1-1 TRBV11-2 TGTGCCAGCAGCTACCCCTCCAGGGGGCTACAGACTGAAGCTTTCTTT CASSYPSRGLQTEAFF
once 18 . TRBJ2-1 TRBV4-1 TGCGCCAGCAGCCAAGAGACGATGGCTGGACTACCCTACAATGAGCAGTTCTTC CASSQETMAGLPYNEQFF
. 14 . TRBJ1-1 TRBV6-5 TGTGCCAGCAGTTACTCGCGTTTCGAAGGGGGAGCTTTCTTT CASSYSRFEGGAFF
few 14 . TRBJ1-6 TRBV2 TGTGCCAGCAGTGGGAGACAGAACAATTCACCCCTCCACTTT CASSGRQNNSPLHF
. 12 . TRBJ1-1 TRBV3-1/TRBV3-2 TGTGCCAGCAGCCAACCCCGGACTGAAGCTTTCTTT CASSQPRTEAFF
. 14 TRBD1 TRBJ1-2 TRBV5-6 TGTGCCGGGGGACAGGGACCCTCTAACTATGGCTACACCTTC CAGGQGPSNYGYTF
. 11 . TRBJ2-1 TRBV5-8 TGTGCCAGCAGTCGCGGGACAGTCGGGTTCTTC CASSRGTVGFF
. 19 TRBD2 TRBJ2-3 TRBV5-4 TGTGCCAGCAGCTTCGGGGGACTAGCGGGGGGACTTAGCACAGATACGCAGTATTTT CASSFGGLAGGLSTDTQYF
few 10 . TRBJ2-7 TRBV20-1 TGCAGTGCCGGGGAGATCGAGCAGTACTTC CSAGEIEQYF
. 15 . TRBJ1-2 TRBV6-5 TGTGCCAGCAGTTACGGGGTAGAAAGGGGCTATGGCTACACCTTC CASSYGVERGYGYTF
. 15 TRBD1 TRBJ2-7 TRBV5-1 TGCGCCAGCAGCTTGGGGGACAGATTTTCCTACGAGCAGTACTTC CASSLGDRFSYEQYF
. 15 . TRBJ1-1 TRBV25-1 TGTGCCAGCAGTGACCCGGGACGGGGGGACACTGAAGCTTTCTTT CASSDPGRGDTEAFF
. 15 TRBD2 TRBJ2-1 TRBV5-1 TGCGCCAGCAGCTTGGTAGCGGGGGAACTCAATGAGCAGTTCTTC CASSLVAGELNEQFF
. 14 . TRBJ1-1 TRBV6-5 TGTGCCAGCAGTTACTCTTGGGCAGGGACTGAAGCTTTCTTT CASSYSWAGTEAFF
. 13 . TRBJ2-1 TRBV5-1 TGCGCCAGCAGCTTGGCCTCTGAAGCGGCAGGGGTCTTC CASSLASEAAGVF
few 17 TRBD2 TRBJ2-3 TRBV29-1 TGCAGCGTTGACGGGGTGCTAGCGGGAAAACACACAGATACGCAGTATTTT CSVDGVLAGKHTDTQYF
. 15 TRBD1 TRBJ1-6 TRBV28 TGTGCCAGCAGAGGGGGCGGCTCTTTCAATTCACCCCTCCACTTT CASRGGGSFNSPLHF
. 14 . TRBJ2-5 TRBV25-1 TGTGCCAGCAGTCCAGCAGGAGGGCGAGAGACCCAGTACTTC CASSPAGGRETQYF
. 15 TRBD1 TRBJ1-1 TRBV3-1/TRBV3-2 TGTGCCAGCAGCCAAGGAAACAGGGGTGGGACTGAAGCTTTCTTT CASSQGNRGGTEAFF
. 13 TRBD1 TRBJ1-2 TRBV15 TGTGCCACCAGCACGGGACAGATCTATGGCTACACCTTC CATSTGQIYGYTF
. 13 . TRBJ1-6 TRBV7-2 TGTGCCAGCAGCTTCGACAGAAATTCACCCCTCCACTTT CASSFDRNSPLHF
. 14 . TRBJ1-1 TRBV3-1/TRBV3-2 TGTGCCAGCAGCCAAGACAGGGATGGCACTGAAGCTTTCTTT CASSQDRDGTEAFF
. 13 TRBD2 TRBJ2-1 TRBV30 TGTGCCTGGTTAGGACTAGCCGTCAATGAGCAGTTCTTC CAWLGLAVNEQFF
. 15 . TRBJ1-5 TRBV19 TGTGCCAGTAGTATAGGAGCTGGACAGTGGCAGCCCCAGCATTTT CASSIGAGQWQPQHF
. 17 . TRBJ2-6 TRBV5-6 TGTGCCAGCATGCTTGGGGGCCGCGGCTCTGGGGCCAACGTCCTGACTTTC CASMLGGRGSGANVLTF
. 16 . TRBJ1-3 TRBV5-1 TGCGCCAGCAGCTTAGTAGGACAGAGCTCTGGAAACACCATATATTTT CASSLVGQSSGNTIYF
. 18 TRBD1 TRBJ1-4 TRBV7-9 TGTGCCAGCAGCTTAGGCGGGACAGGGGGCGCCGTGGGTGAAAAACTGTTTTTT CASSLGGTGGAVGEKLFF
. 17 TRBD2 TRBJ2-2 TRBV7-2 TGTGCCAGCAGCTTGAAGACTAGCGGGGTTCAAGTCGGGGAGCTGTTTTTT CASSLKTSGVQVGELFF
. 12 . TRBJ1-1 TRBV3-1/TRBV3-2 TGTGCCAGCAGCCAAGATCGTCGGGAAGCTTTCTTT CASSQDRREAFF
. 16 TRBD1 TRBJ1-4 TRBV7-9 TGTGCCAGCAGCTCCCCCTCGGGACAGGGGAGGGAAAAACTGTTTTTT CASSSPSGQGREKLFF
. 17 TRBD1 TRBJ2-1 TRBV7-9 TGTGCCAGCAGCCCCCCTCCCCGGGGCAGGGGGTACAATGAGCAGTTCTTC CASSPPPRGRGYNEQFF
. 13 TRBD1 TRBJ1-1 TRBV12-3/TRBV12-4 TGTGCCAGCAGGTACAGGGGGCTGTCTGAAGCTTTCTTT CASRYRGLSEAFF
. 17 . TRBJ1-3 TRBV7-2 TGTGCCAGCAGCTTCGCGGGGTCTGCCGGCTCTGGAAACACCATATATTTT CASSFAGSAGSGNTIYF
. 18 TRBD2 TRBJ2-5 TRBV15 TGTGCCACCAGCAGAGGCGCCGGTAGCGGGGGGGTCCAAGAGACCCAGTACTTC CATSRGAGSGGVQETQYF
few 14 . TRBJ2-7 TRBV6-2/TRBV6-3 TGTGCCAGCAGTTACTTTGGGGCTCTCTACGAGCAGTACTTC CASSYFGALYEQYF
. 14 TRBD1 TRBJ2-7 TRBV27 TGTGCCAGCAGTTTCGGGGACAGGGTAGACGAGCAGTACTTC CASSFGDRVDEQYF
few 18 TRBD2 TRBJ2-3 TRBV4-2 TGTGCCAGCAGCCAAGTCGTTTGGGGGGGAACCAGCACAGATACGCAGTATTTT CASSQVVWGGTSTDTQYF
. 16 TRBD1 TRBJ1-2 TRBV19 TGTGCCAGTAGACATCAGGACAGGGGTTTGACCTATGGCTACACCTTC CASRHQDRGLTYGYTF
. 12 . TRBJ2-5 TRBV11-2 TGTGCCAGCCGGGGGGCCAGAGAGACCCAGTACTTC CASRGARETQYF
. 14 . TRBJ1-1 TRBV7-8 TGTGCCAGCAGCTTAACAGGAGTCTACACTGAAGCTTTCTTT CASSLTGVYTEAFF
. 12 TRBD2 TRBJ2-3 TRBV2 TGTGCCAGCATAGGGACTAGCGGTACGCAGTATTTT CASIGTSGTQYF
. 19 TRBD2 TRBJ2-1 TRBV5-4 TGTGCCAGCAGCTTGTTTGGACTAGCGGGGGGCCTAAAGGTGAATGAGCAGTTCTTC CASSLFGLAGGLKVNEQFF
few 15 TRBD1 TRBJ1-1 TRBV19 TGTGCCACCAGGACAGGGGGGTCAGGCGCATCTGGAGCTTTCTTT CATRTGGSGASGAFF
once 16 TRBD1 TRBJ1-2 TRBV27 TGTGCCAGCAGTCCCCGACAGGGGGCTCGGGGCTATGGCTACACCTTC CASSPRQGARGYGYTF
. 15 . TRBJ1-2 TRBV5-1 TGCGCCAGCAGCTTTCAGGGTCTGGGGAACTATGGCTACACCTTC CASSFQGLGNYGYTF
. 14 . TRBJ1-1 TRBV7-9 TGTGCCAGCAGCCCGGACGGGGGAAACACTGAAGCTTTCTTT CASSPDGGNTEAFF
. 16 TRBD1 TRBJ1-1 TRBV18 TGTGCCAGCTCACCACCGGGTTCAGAGGGGGCAGTCTCAGCTTTCTTT CASSPPGSEGAVSAFF
. 14 . TRBJ1-1 TRBV7-9 TGTGCCAGCAGCAACCAGGGAGGCTACACTGAAGCTTTCTTT CASSNQGGYTEAFF
. 15 . TRBJ1-5 TRBV7-2 TGTGCCAGCAGCTTAGTGGGGGCGTCGGGTCAGCCCCAGCATTTT CASSLVGASGQPQHF
once 12 . TRBJ1-2 TRBV30 TGTGCCTGGAGTGTCAGCTCGGGGGGCTACACCTTC CAWSVSSGGYTF
. 13 . TRBJ2-2 TRBV7-9 TGTGCCAGCTCTGACACAGACACCGGGGAGCTGTTTTTT CASSDTDTGELFF
. 15 TRBD1 TRBJ2-3 TRBV29-1 TGCAGCGTATCGGGACAGGGTAGCGGCACAGATACGCAGTATTTT CSVSGQGSGTDTQYF
once 14 TRBD1 TRBJ1-1 TRBV5-1 TGCGCCAGCAGCCCCCGGGACAGGAACACTGAAGCTTTCTTT CASSPRDRNTEAFF
. 11 . TRBJ2-5 TRBV20-1 TGCAGTGCTATGCGGGCAGAGACCCAGTACTTC CSAMRAETQYF
. 13 TRBD1 TRBJ1-1 TRBV5-1 TGCGCCAGCAGCGGACAGGGTCGGACTGAAGCTTTCTTT CASSGQGRTEAFF
. 15 TRBD2 TRBJ2-1 TRBV11-2 TGTGCCAGCACCAGGACTAGCGGGGCCCTGGGTGAGCAGTTCTTC CASTRTSGALGEQFF
once 16 . TRBJ1-2 TRBV11-2 TGTGCCAGCAGCTTAGATGCGGGGACGGGGATCTATGGCTACACCTTC CASSLDAGTGIYGYTF
. 17 TRBD1 TRBJ1-2 TRBV5-4 TGTGCCAGCAGCCTTCCGGGACAGGGGGGTGGGGTCGGCGGCTACACCTTC CASSLPGQGGGVGGYTF
. 13 . TRBJ2-5 TRBV5-1 TGCGCCAGCAGTGTGCGGGCAGAAGAGACCCAGTACTTC CASSVRAEETQYF